What follows is one TCR beta chain and its context. Its antigen is unknown. TCRdb re-derived calls from the 5' RACE reads in MiXCR, one entry per CDR3 protein. This table has 500,000 to 550,000 distinct CDR3 sequences, about 22% appearing once. V lost 5 bases to trimming and J lost 5 bases; unmatched junction nucleotides: 11. There are 16 residues in the CDR3. The sample comes from a study of identical twins. General study findings and limits: Models underestimated TCR alpha sharing (out-of-frame) in monozygotic twins. Where beta out-of-frame sequences were concerned, excess twin sharing was weaker. Cross-sectional statistical analysis, not tracking of the same donors, underpinned the conclusions.

Another study also made use of these data, one on yellow fever vaccine responses in identical twins. In that study: Twins' T cell vaccine responses reportedly looked partly convergent, partly personalized.

The receptor's source is a woman aged 18 to 35 in good health. This chain joins TRBV12-3 or TRBV12-4 and TRBJ2-2; 7 bases match TRBD1. Source material: CD4+ T cells sorted from blood. In nucleotides, the CDR3 is TGTGCCAGCAGTCCCGGGACAGCGAGGTTAACCGGGGAGCTGTTTTTT. This encodes CASSPGTARLTGELFF.